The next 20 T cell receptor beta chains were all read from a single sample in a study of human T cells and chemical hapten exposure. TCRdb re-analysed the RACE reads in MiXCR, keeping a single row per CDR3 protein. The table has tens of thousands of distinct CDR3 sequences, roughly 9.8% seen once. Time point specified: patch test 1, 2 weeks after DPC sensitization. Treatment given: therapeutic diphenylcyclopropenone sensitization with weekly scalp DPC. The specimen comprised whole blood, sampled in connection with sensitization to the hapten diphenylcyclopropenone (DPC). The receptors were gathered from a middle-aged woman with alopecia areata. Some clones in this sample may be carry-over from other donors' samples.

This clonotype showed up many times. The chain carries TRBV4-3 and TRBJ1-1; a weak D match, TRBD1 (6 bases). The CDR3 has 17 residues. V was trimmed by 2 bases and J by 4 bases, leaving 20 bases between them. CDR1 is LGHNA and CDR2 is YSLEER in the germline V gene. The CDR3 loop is CASSQPPPGGGFTEAFF. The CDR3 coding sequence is TGCGCCAGCAGCCAACCTCCCCCTGGAGGGGGATTCACTGAAGCTTTCTTT.

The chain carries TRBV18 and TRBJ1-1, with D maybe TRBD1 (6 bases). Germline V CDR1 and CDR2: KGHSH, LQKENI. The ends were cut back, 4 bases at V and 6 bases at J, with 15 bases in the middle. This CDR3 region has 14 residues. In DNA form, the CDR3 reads TGTGCCAGCTCACAAAACCGGGACAAGGCTGAAGCTTTCTTT. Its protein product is CASSQNRDKAEAFF.

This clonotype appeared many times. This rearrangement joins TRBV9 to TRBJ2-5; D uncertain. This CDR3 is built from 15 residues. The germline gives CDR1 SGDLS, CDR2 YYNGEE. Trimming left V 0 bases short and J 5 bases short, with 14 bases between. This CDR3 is CASSVGAAARETQYF. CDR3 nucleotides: TGTGCCAGCAGCGTAGGGGCGGCAGCCCGGGAGACCCAGTACTTC.

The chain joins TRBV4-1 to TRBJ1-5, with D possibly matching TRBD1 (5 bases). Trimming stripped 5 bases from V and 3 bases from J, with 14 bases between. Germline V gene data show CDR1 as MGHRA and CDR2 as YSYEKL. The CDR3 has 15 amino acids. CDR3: CASSDQDNDNQPQHF. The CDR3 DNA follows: TGCGCCAGCAGCGACCAGGACAACGACAATCAGCCCCAGCATTTT.

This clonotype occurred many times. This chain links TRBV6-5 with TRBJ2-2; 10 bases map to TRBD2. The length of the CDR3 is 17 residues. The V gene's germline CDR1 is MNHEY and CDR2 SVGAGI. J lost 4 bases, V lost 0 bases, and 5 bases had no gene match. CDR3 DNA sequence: TGTGCCAGCAGTTACTCAGCGGGGGGGCTCGTCACCGGGGAGCTGTTTTTT. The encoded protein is CASSYSAGGLVTGELFF.

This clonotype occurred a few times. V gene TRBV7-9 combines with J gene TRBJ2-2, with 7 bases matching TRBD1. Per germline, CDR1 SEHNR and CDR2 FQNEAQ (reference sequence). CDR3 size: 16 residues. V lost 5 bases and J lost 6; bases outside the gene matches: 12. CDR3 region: CASSQSIRQGSGELFF. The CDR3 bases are TGTGCCAGCAGCCAATCAATACGACAGGGTTCCGGGGAGCTGTTTTTT.

CDR3 in DNA: TGCAGTGCTAGGGCGGGACAGGGTGGCTACGAGCAGTACTTC. The encoded protein is CSARAGQGGYEQYF. The V call is TRBV20-1, the J call TRBJ2-7; TRBD1 matches 9 bases. V was clipped by 3 bases and J by 3 bases; unmatched bases: 6. The CDR3 runs 14 residues. The germline CDR1 and CDR2 sequences are DFQATT and SNEGSKA (reference sequence).

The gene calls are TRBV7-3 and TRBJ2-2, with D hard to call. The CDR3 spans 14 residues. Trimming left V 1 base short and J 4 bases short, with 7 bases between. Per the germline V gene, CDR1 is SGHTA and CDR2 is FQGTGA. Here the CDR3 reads CASSLIYSTGELFF. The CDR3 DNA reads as TGTGCCAGCAGCTTAATCTACAGCACCGGGGAGCTGTTTTTT.

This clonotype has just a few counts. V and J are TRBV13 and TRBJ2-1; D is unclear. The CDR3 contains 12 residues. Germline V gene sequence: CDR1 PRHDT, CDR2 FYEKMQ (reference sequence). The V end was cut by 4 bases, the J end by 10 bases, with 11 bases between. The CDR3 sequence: CASSSGPGEQFF. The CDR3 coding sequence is TGTGCCAGCAGCTCCGGACCAGGAGAGCAGTTCTTC.

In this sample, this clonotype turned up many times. The CDR3 spells CSVEGLADEQYF. The CDR3 DNA is TGCAGCGTTGAGGGACTAGCGGACGAGCAGTACTTC. The chain has TRBV29-1 and TRBJ2-7; 11 bases are a match to TRBD2. The CDR3 spans 12 residues. The V and J ends lost 3 bases and 5 bases, in that order; junction bases with no gene match: 0. Per germline, CDR1 SQVTM and CDR2 ANQGSEA.

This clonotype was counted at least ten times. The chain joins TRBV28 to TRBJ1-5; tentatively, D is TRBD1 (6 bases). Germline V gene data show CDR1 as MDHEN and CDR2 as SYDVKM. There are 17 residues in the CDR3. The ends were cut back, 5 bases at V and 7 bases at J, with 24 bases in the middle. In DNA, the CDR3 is TGTGCCAGCAGTCCCCCGGGTACAACAGGGTGGGTACAGCCCCAGCATTTT. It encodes CASSPPGTTGWVQPQHF. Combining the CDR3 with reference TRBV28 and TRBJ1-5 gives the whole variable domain DVKVTQSSRYLVKRTGEKVFLECVQDMDHENMFWYRQDPGLGLRLIYFSYDVKMKEKGDIPEGYSVSREKKERFSLILESASTNQTSMYLCASSPPGTTGWVQPQHFGDGTRLSIL.

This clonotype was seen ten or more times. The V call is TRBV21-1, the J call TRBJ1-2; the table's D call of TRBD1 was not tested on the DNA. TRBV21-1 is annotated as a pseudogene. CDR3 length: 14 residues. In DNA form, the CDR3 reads TGTGCCAGCAGCAAGGTAGCAAGGGCGGATGGCTACACCTTC. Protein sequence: CASSKVARADGYTF.

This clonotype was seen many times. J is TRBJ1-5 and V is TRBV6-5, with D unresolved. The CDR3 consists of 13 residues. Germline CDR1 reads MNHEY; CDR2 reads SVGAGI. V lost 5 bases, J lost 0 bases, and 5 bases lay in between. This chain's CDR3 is CASSRGSNQPQHF. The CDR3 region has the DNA TGTGCCAGCAGTAGAGGTAGCAATCAGCCCCAGCATTTT.

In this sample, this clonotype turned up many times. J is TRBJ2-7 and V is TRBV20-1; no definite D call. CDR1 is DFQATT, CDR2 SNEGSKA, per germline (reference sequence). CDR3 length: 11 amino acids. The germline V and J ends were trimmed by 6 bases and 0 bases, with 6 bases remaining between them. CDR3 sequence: CSARPSYEQYF. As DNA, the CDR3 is TGCAGTGCCCGACCCTCCTACGAGCAGTACTTC.

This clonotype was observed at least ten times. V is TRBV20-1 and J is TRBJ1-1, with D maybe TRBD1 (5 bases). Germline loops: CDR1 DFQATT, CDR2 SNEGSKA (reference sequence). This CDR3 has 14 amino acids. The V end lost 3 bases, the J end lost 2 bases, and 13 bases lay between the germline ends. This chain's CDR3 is CSARRGASNTEAFF. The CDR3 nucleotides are TGCAGTGCTAGGAGAGGGGCCTCAAACACTGAAGCTTTCTTT.

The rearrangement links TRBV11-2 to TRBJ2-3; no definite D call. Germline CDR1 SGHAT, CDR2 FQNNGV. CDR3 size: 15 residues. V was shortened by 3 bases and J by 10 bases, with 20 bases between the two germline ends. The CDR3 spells CASSFPQVLVSPQYF. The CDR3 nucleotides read TGTGCCAGCAGCTTCCCCCAAGTTCTAGTAAGCCCGCAGTATTTT.

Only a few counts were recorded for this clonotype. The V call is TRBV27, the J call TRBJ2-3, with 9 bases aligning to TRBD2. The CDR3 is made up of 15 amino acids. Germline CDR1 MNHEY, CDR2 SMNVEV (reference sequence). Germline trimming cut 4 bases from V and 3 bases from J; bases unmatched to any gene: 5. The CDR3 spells CASSSLAGQTDTQYF. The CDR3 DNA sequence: TGTGCCAGCAGTTCTCTAGCGGGGCAAACAGATACGCAGTATTTT.

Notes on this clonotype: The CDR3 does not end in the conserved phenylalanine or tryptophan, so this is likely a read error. CDR3 in DNA: TGTGCCAGCAGCCAACAGCAGAATTCACCCCTCCACCTT. Protein product: CASSQQQNSPLHL. The J gene is TRBJ1-6, the V gene TRBV14; no clear D. Germline V gene sequence: CDR1 SGHDN, CDR2 FVKESK. Trimming left V 2 bases short and J 7 bases short, with 6 bases between. The CDR3 extends over 13 amino acids.

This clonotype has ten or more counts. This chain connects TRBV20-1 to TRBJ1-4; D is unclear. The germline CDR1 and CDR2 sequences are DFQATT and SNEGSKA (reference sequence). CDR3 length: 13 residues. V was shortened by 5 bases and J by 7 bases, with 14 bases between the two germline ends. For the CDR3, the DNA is TGCAGTGCTGCCAAACGGGGTGGTGAAAAACTGTTTTTT. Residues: CSAAKRGGEKLFF.

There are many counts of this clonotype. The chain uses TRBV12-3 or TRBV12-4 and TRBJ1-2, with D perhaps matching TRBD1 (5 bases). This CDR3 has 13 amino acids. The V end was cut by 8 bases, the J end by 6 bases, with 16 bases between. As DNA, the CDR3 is TGTGCCAGCTCCCCCCGGGGGATACATGGCTACACCTTC. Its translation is CASSPRGIHGYTF.